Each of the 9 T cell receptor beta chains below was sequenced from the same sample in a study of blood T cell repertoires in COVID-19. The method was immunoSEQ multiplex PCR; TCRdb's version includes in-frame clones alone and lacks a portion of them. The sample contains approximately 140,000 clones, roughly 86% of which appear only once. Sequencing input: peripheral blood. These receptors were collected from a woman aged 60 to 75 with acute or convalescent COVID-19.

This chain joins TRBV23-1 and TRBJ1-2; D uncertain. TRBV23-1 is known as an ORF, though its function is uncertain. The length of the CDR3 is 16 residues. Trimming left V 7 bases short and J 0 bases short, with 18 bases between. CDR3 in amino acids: CASIALRVEPNYGYTF. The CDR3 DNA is TGCGCCAGCATCGCCCTACGAGTAGAACCTAACTATGGCTACACCTTC.

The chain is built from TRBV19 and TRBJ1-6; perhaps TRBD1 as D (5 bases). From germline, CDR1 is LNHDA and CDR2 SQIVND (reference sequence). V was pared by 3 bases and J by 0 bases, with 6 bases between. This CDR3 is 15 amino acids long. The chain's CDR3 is CASSMDTSYNSPLHF. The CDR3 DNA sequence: TGTGCCAGTAGTATGGACACCTCCTATAATTCACCCCTCCACTTT.

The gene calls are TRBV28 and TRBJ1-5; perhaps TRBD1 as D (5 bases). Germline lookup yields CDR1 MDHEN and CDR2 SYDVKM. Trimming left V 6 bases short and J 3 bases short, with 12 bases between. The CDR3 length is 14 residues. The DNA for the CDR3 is TGTGCCAGCAGGGAGGGGATCCACAATCAGCCCCAGCATTTT. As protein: CASREGIHNQPQHF.

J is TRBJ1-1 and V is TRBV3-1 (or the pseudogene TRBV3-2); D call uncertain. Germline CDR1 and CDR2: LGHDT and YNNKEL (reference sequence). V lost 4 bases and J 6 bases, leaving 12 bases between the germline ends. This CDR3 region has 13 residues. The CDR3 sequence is CASSPSSIPEAFF. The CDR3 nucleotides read TGTGCCAGCAGCCCAAGTTCTATTCCTGAAGCTTTCTTT.

The DNA for the CDR3 is TGTGCCAGTAGTCCCCAGGGGGCGGGCATCTACGAGCAGTACTTC. Residues: CASSPQGAGIYEQYF. The chain employs TRBV19 and TRBJ2-7; TRBD1 agrees at 8 bases. V lost 5 bases, J lost 3 bases, and 9 bases stayed unmatched. The V gene's germline CDR1 is LNHDA and CDR2 SQIVND (reference sequence). The CDR3 has 15 residues.

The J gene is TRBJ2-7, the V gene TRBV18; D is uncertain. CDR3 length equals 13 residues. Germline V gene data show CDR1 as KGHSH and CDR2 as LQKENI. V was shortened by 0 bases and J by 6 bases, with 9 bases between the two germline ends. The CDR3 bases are TGTGCCAGCTCACCACCGGTACGGGTCGAGCAGTACTTC. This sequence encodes CASSPPVRVEQYF.

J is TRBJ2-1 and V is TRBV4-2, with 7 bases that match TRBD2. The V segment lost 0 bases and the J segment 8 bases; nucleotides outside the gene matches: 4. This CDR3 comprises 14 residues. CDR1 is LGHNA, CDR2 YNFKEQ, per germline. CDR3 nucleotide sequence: TGTGCCAGCAGCCAAGATGGGGGGAGGGATGAGCAGTTCTTC. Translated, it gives CASSQDGGRDEQFF.

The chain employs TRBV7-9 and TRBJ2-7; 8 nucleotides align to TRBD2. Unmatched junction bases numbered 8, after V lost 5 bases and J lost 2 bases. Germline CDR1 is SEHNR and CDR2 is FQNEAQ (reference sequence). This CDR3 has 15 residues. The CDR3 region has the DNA TGTGCCAGCAGCGGAGCGACGGGGGGGCCCTACGAGCAGTACTTC. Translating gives CASSGATGGPYEQYF.

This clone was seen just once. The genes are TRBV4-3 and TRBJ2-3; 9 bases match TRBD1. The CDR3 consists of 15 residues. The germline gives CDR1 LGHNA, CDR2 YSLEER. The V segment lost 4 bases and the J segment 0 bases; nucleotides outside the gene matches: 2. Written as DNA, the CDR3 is TGCGCCAGCAGCCGAGGACAGGGGAGCACAGATACGCAGTATTTT. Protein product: CASSRGQGSTDTQYF.